The source of this TCR beta chain is a study of T-cell reconstitution after alpha-beta-depleted transplantation in children. This CDR3 is built from 17 residues. Trimming cost V 4 bases and J 3 bases; bases outside gene matches: 11. Germline lookup yields CDR1 LGHNA and CDR2 YNFKEQ. Unique molecular identifiers were built into the TCRbeta library. TCRdb ran MiXCR on the PCR reads and lists one entry per CDR3 protein. Seen here are approximately 200,000 distinct CDR3 sequences, 13% to 15% observed once, and the top ten hold over 10%. This clonotype was detected only a few times. This material consisted of PBMCs from the stem cell graft donor, taken from the stem cell graft. The TCR originated in a human donor who donated a stem cell graft to a child with acute lymphoblastic leukemia. The chain couples TRBV4-2 to TRBJ2-1; 8 nucleotides align to TRBD2. The CDR3 region is CASSPLSGTRLYNEQFF. The CDR3 coding sequence is TGTGCCAGCAGCCCTCTCTCCGGGACTAGACTCTACAATGAGCAGTTCTTC.